What follows are 30 T cell receptor beta chains derived from one specimen sequenced in a study of T cells after yellow fever vaccination. TCRdb fed the 5' RACE reads into MiXCR, producing one record per CDR3 protein. The sample records 350,000 to 450,000 distinct CDR3 sequences, around 20% being singletons. The sample here was PBMCs, taken before the yellow fever booster vaccination. The source is a man aged 18 to 35 who received the YFV17D yellow fever vaccine.

The chain is built from TRBV5-4 and TRBJ2-1; 9 nucleotides agree with TRBD2. The CDR3 has 15 amino acids. With 2 bases clipped from V and 5 bases from J, the junction kept 5 bases outside the gene matches. Germline CDR1 reads SGHNT; CDR2 reads YYREEE (reference sequence). The CDR3 region has the DNA TGTGCCAGCAGCTTCCCCCTAGCGGGGAACAATGAGCAGTTCTTC. This gives the protein CASSFPLAGNNEQFF.

This clonotype was found a few times. The chain links TRBV4-1 to TRBJ2-1; 8 nucleotides agree with TRBD2. This CDR3 contains 18 residues. With V trimmed by 1 base and J by 2 bases, 10 bases remained unmatched. Germline V gives CDR1 MGHRA, CDR2 YSYEKL. The CDR3 DNA is TGCGCCAGCAGCCAAGGAATAGCGCGGGGGGTCACCTACAATGAGCAGTTCTTC. Translating it yields CASSQGIARGVTYNEQFF.

This clonotype was found a few times. The rearrangement links TRBV30 to TRBJ1-1, with 8 positions matching TRBD1. CDR1 is GTSNPN and CDR2 is SVGIG in the germline V gene (reference sequence). The CDR3 consists of 14 residues. V dropped 8 bases and J dropped 3; count of bases not matched to a gene: 11. CDR3 region: CARTHRGSYTEAFF. The CDR3 DNA reads as TGTGCCCGGACGCACAGGGGGTCATACACTGAAGCTTTCTTT.

This chain joins TRBV7-2 and TRBJ1-1; 9 positions match TRBD1. Germline-derived CDR1 and CDR2 are SGHTA and FQGNSA. The J segment lost 4 bases and the V segment lost 8 bases, leaving 2 bases of the junction unmatched. This CDR3 contains 12 residues. CDR3: CASGTGSTEAFF. The CDR3 region has the DNA TGTGCCAGCGGGACAGGGAGCACTGAAGCTTTCTTT.

This clonotype turned up a few times. This chain joins TRBV18 and TRBJ2-1; the D call may be TRBD1 or TRBD2 (5 bases each). V lost 5 bases, J lost 14 bases, and 16 bases lay in between. Per the germline V gene, CDR1 is KGHSH and CDR2 is LQKENI. The CDR3 extends over 12 amino acids. The CDR3 DNA reads as TGTGCCAGCTCAACCGACTCCAGGGACGAGTTCTTC. Protein: CASSTDSRDEFF.

V usage is TRBV7-9 and J usage is TRBJ1-1; 8 nucleotides agree with TRBD1. The CDR3 is made up of 17 amino acids. V lost 2 bases, J lost 1 base, and 9 bases stayed unmatched. The germline CDR1 and CDR2 sequences are SEHNR and FQNEAQ (reference sequence). In nucleotides, the CDR3 is TGTGCCAGCAGCTTATCATCGGGGACAGGTTGGAACACTGAAGCTTTCTTT. It yields the protein CASSLSSGTGWNTEAFF.

The chain recombines TRBV12-3 or TRBV12-4 with TRBJ1-6; D is perhaps TRBD1 (5 bases). This CDR3 spans 15 amino acids. The ends were cut back, 3 bases at V and 7 bases at J, with 13 bases in the middle. The chain's CDR3 is CASSLGPGLNSPLHF. CDR3 DNA sequence: TGTGCCAGCAGTTTGGGGCCCGGGTTAAATTCACCCCTCCACTTT.

V gene TRBV14 combines with J gene TRBJ2-7; no clear D gene. The germline V and J ends were trimmed by 8 bases and 3 bases, with 11 bases remaining between them. CDR3 length: 12 amino acids. Germline V gene sequence: CDR1 SGHDN, CDR2 FVKESK. CDR3 in DNA: TGTGCCAGCGGCCCCAGGAGCTACGAGCAGTACTTC. Amino acids: CASGPRSYEQYF.

This clonotype was counted a few times. The CDR3 is CASSGRLAGGQNEQYF. In nucleotides, the CDR3 is TGTGCCAGCAGCGGGAGACTAGCGGGGGGGCAGAACGAGCAGTACTTC. J is TRBJ2-7 and V is TRBV7-2, with 14 bases lining up with TRBD2. Germline lookup yields CDR1 SGHTA and CDR2 FQGNSA. This CDR3 is built from 16 residues. J was trimmed by 5 bases and V by 5 bases; bases with no gene match: 8.

The chain employs TRBV5-5 and TRBJ2-4; 11 bases map to TRBD1. CDR1 is SGHKS, CDR2 YYEKEE, per germline (reference sequence). CDR3 length equals 16 residues. Losses at the gene ends were 0 bases for V and 3 bases for J; bases not matched to a gene: 2. This CDR3 reads CASSLAGTGGKNIQYF. CDR3 bases: TGTGCCAGCAGCTTGGCCGGGACAGGGGGCAAAAACATTCAGTACTTC.

The V call is TRBV5-1, the J call TRBJ2-7; the match to TRBD1 covers 9 bases. The CDR3 length is 14 residues. V lost 0 bases, J lost 3 bases, and 1 base stayed unmatched. Germline CDR1 is SGHRS and CDR2 is YFSETQ. In DNA, the CDR3 is TGCGCCAGCAGCTTGGGGACAGGGGTCTACGAGCAGTACGTC. Protein sequence: CASSLGTGVYEQYV.

This clonotype showed up just a few times. The rearrangement links TRBV18 to TRBJ1-2, with D tentatively TRBD1 (5 bases). Per germline, CDR1 KGHSH and CDR2 LQKENI. The CDR3 loop spans 15 amino acids. V was cut by 2 bases and J by 3 bases, with 13 bases left in between. The CDR3: CASSPTPAGDYGYTF. CDR3 DNA sequence: TGTGCCAGCTCACCAACCCCGGCGGGGGACTATGGCTACACCTTC.

This clonotype was counted a few times. The gene calls are TRBV7-2 and TRBJ1-1; no definite D call. Germline V gives CDR1 SGHTA, CDR2 FQGNSA. The V end lost 3 bases, the J end lost 0 bases, and 14 bases lay between the germline ends. The CDR3 is made up of 16 amino acids. The CDR3 reads CASSFGPIVMNTEAFF. The CDR3 bases are TGTGCCAGCAGCTTCGGGCCGATTGTCATGAACACTGAAGCTTTCTTT. Looking up the rest from reference TRBV7-2 and TRBJ1-1 gives the full variable domain: GAGVSQSPSNKVTEKGKDVELRCDPISGHTALYWYRQSLGQGLEFLIYFQGNSAPDKSGLPSDRFSAERTGGSVSTLTIQRTQQEDSAVYLCASSFGPIVMNTEAFFGQGTRLTVV.

This clonotype was seen only a few times. The chain carries TRBV6-2 or TRBV6-3 and TRBJ2-1, with 7 bases lining up with TRBD1. Germline CDR1 MNHEY, CDR2 SVGEGT. V dropped 5 bases and J dropped 7; count of bases not matched to a gene: 2. The length of the CDR3 is 12 residues. CDR3 region: CASSDRVNEQFF. The CDR3 DNA sequence: TGTGCCAGCAGTGACAGGGTTAATGAGCAGTTCTTC.

A few counts support this clonotype. The chain couples TRBV18 to TRBJ1-5, with D tentatively TRBD1 (6 bases). V dropped 6 bases and J dropped 4 bases, with 10 bases sitting between them. The CDR3 length is 13 residues. Germline V lookup: CDR1 KGHSH, CDR2 LQKENI. CDR3 coding DNA: TGTGCCAGCTCGGAAGGGGGAAATCAGCCCCAGCATTTT. It specifies CASSEGGNQPQHF.

The genes are TRBV15 and TRBJ2-1, with unresolved D. Trimming cost V 1 base and J 8 bases, with 9 bases left between them. The CDR3 is 13 amino acids. Germline values: CDR1 LNHNV, CDR2 YYDKDF (reference sequence). The CDR3 here is CATSRGFRDEQFF. DNA for the CDR3: TGTGCCACCAGCAGAGGATTCCGGGATGAGCAGTTCTTC.

The genes are TRBV5-1 and TRBJ2-7, with D maybe TRBD2 (6 bases). V gave up 0 bases and J gave up 6 bases, with 10 bases separating them. The CDR3 spans 13 residues. The germline V gene has CDR1 SGHRS and CDR2 YFSETQ. The CDR3 DNA sequence: TGCGCCAGCAGCTTGGCGACAGCGGGCGAGCAGTACTTC. Translation gives CASSLATAGEQYF.

The chain combines TRBV6-2 or TRBV6-3 with TRBJ2-5; D is ambiguous. The CDR3 covers 11 residues. Germline V lookup: CDR1 MNHEY, CDR2 SVGEGT. V was clipped by 6 bases and J by 4 bases, with 6 bases between them. CDR3 sequence: CASRNRETQYF. The CDR3 DNA reads TGTGCCAGCAGGAATAGAGAGACCCAGTACTTC.

The rearrangement joins TRBV10-3 to TRBJ2-1; 11 bases match TRBD1. The CDR3 spans 15 residues. Trimming took 6 bases from V and 10 from J; bases not matched to a gene: 11. Germline V gene sequence: CDR1 ENHRY, CDR2 SYGVKD. The CDR3 spells CAIRPPGQGVKEQFF. DNA for the CDR3: TGTGCCATCAGACCCCCGGGACAGGGGGTGAAAGAGCAGTTCTTC.

This clonotype was recorded once. The chain employs TRBV6-6 and TRBJ2-7, with 11 bases fitting TRBD1. From germline, CDR1 is MNHNY and CDR2 SVGAGI (reference sequence). Trimming at V came to 5 bases and at J to 2 bases, leaving 2 bases not matched to a gene. This CDR3 has 14 residues. DNA for the CDR3: TGTGCCAGCAGTAGGGACAGGGGGGCCTACGAGCAGTACGTC. Encoded protein: CASSRDRGAYEQYV.

This clonotype was observed a few times. The chain combines TRBV27 with TRBJ2-1, with TRBD1 identical over 8 bases. Germline values: CDR1 MNHEY, CDR2 SMNVEV (reference sequence). The CDR3 runs 15 residues. V lost 6 bases and J lost 5; bases outside the gene matches: 9. The CDR3: CASSGLPGGHNEQFF. In nucleotides, the CDR3 is TGTGCCAGCAGCGGACTCCCAGGGGGCCACAATGAGCAGTTCTTC.

The V and J genes are TRBV9 and TRBJ2-3; D may be TRBD1 (6 bases). V lost 4 bases and J 0 bases, leaving 12 bases between the germline ends. Germline-derived CDR1 and CDR2 are SGDLS and YYNGEE. The CDR3 is made up of 15 amino acids. The CDR3 reads CASSTTGTSTDTQYF. CDR3 in DNA: TGTGCCAGCAGCACGACAGGTACTAGCACAGATACGCAGTATTTT. The whole variable domain, remainder taken from reference TRBV9 and TRBJ2-3, is DSGVTQTPKHLITATGQRVTLRCSPRSGDLSVYWYQQSLDQGLQFLIQYYNGEERAKGNILERFSAQQFPDLHSELNLSSLELGDSALYFCASSTTGTSTDTQYFGPGTRLTVL.

This clonotype was detected a few times. The V and J genes are TRBV5-1 and TRBJ1-1; tentatively, D is TRBD1 (6 bases). V gave up 7 bases and J gave up 1 base, with 17 bases separating them. Germline values: CDR1 SGHRS, CDR2 YFSETQ. The CDR3 consists of 15 residues. CDR3 nucleotides: TGCGCCAGCCACCGGGCTCCGGGACAGAACACTGAAGCTTTCTTT. Amino acid sequence: CASHRAPGQNTEAFF.

The gene calls are TRBV2 and TRBJ2-5; 10 bases fit TRBD1. V shed 5 bases, J shed 3 bases, and the junction held 12 bases outside the gene matches. The CDR3 contains 17 residues. The V gene's germline CDR1 is SNHLY and CDR2 FYNNEI. DNA of the CDR3: TGTGCCAGCAGTTTCCGAAGAGTGGGGACAGGGGAAGAGACCCAGTACTTC. Its protein product is CASSFRRVGTGEETQYF.

This chain uses TRBV5-6 with TRBJ2-2; 8 bases fit TRBD1. CDR1 is SGHDT and CDR2 is YYEEEE in the germline V gene. Germline trimming cut 3 bases from V and 4 bases from J; bases unmatched to any gene: 5. The CDR3 consists of 15 residues. The CDR3 protein is CASSWWTGLTGELFF. The CDR3 bases are TGTGCCAGCAGCTGGTGGACAGGGCTCACCGGGGAGCTGTTTTTT.

This clonotype came up a few times. The rearrangement links TRBV12-3 or TRBV12-4 to TRBJ2-2, with D possibly being TRBD2 (6 bases). V gave up 2 bases and J gave up 7 bases, with 11 bases separating them. CDR3 length: 14 residues. The CDR3 region has the DNA TGTGCCAGCAGTTTACTATGGGGGGACGGGGAGCTGTTTTTT. This translates into CASSLLWGDGELFF.

A few counts support this clonotype. The gene calls are TRBV7-9 and TRBJ1-4; D is uncertain. V was clipped by 5 bases and J by 8 bases, with 15 bases between them. The CDR3 consists of 14 residues. From germline, CDR1 is SEHNR and CDR2 FQNEAQ (reference sequence). The CDR3 nucleotides are TGTGCCAGCAGCCCCGGTTCAGGCTCAGAAAAACTGTTTTTT. Translated, it gives CASSPGSGSEKLFF.

This clonotype was observed at least ten times. V gene TRBV20-1 combines with J gene TRBJ2-7, with 10 bases identical to TRBD1. CDR1 and CDR2 from the germline V gene are DFQATT and SNEGSKA (reference sequence). With 1 base clipped from V and 6 bases from J, the junction kept 6 bases outside the gene matches. The CDR3 is made up of 14 amino acids. CDR3 DNA: TGCAGTGCTAGAGTTCGGGACAGGGGTTCCGAGCAGTACTTC. This gives the protein CSARVRDRGSEQYF.

A few counts support this clonotype. In DNA, the CDR3 is TGTGCCAGCAGCTTAAGGACCCTTGAGGGATACGAGCAGTACTTC. It is translated as CASSLRTLEGYEQYF. The J gene is TRBJ2-7, the V gene TRBV7-9; D possibly corresponds to TRBD2 (5 bases). Trimming cost V 2 bases and J 4 bases, with 15 bases left between them. This CDR3 is 15 amino acids long. Germline lookup yields CDR1 SEHNR and CDR2 FQNEAQ (reference sequence).

J is TRBJ1-6 and V is TRBV15, with D possibly being TRBD1 (5 bases). The germline V gene encodes CDR1 LNHNV and CDR2 YYDKDF (reference sequence). The CDR3 is made up of 14 amino acids. V lost 0 bases, J lost 10 bases, and 10 bases lay in between. CDR3 sequence: CATSRDRDRSPLHF. As DNA, the CDR3 is TGTGCCACCAGCAGAGACAGGGATCGCTCACCCCTCCACTTT.